Sequencing of this TCR beta chain was carried out in a study of graft-versus-host responses after intestinal transplantation. Using immunoSEQ multiplex PCR, the repertoire was profiled, and TCRdb retains in-frame clones only, with some absent. The sample lists around 13,000 clones, 80% to 95% occurring once. The CDR3 contains 18 residues. V was cut by 3 bases and J by 1 base, with 21 bases left in between. CDR1 is LNHDA, CDR2 SQIVND, per germline (reference sequence). This rearrangement joins TRBV19 to TRBJ1-1; perhaps TRBD1 as D (6 bases). The starting material was PBMCs, obtained about 37 months after intestinal transplantation. The TCR originated in a human patient who received an intestinal transplant, so some T cells may come from the graft donor. CDR3 loop: CASSIRRGAGARNTEAFF. Written as DNA, the CDR3 is TGTGCCAGTAGTATCCGAAGGGGGGCAGGGGCCCGGAACACTGAAGCTTTCTTT.